The present T cell receptor beta chain was sequenced within a study of blood T cell repertoires in COVID-19. At the level of the study: PBMCs, B-cell-depleted T cells, or T cells were the source of the cDNA or gDNA that made up the material.

Per the original methods: Nucleated cell counts were estimated from reference gene primer amplification. Produced via immunoSEQ multiplex PCR; TCRdb's table is partial and in-frame only. The DNA gave D and trimming, while V, J and clone size come from that table. Of roughly 73,000 clones listed, about 84% are singletons. Germline assignment: CDR1 SGHRS and CDR2 YFSETQ. The CDR3 is 15 residues long. Between the trimmed V and J ends, which lost 0 bases and 0 bases, there was a span of 10 bases. Source material: peripheral blood. The clonotype comes from a human donor in a cohort sampled during active COVID-19. This chain joins TRBV5-1 and TRBJ2-7, with a tentative D call TRBD2 (6 bases). The CDR3 is CASSLGLAYSYEQYF. DNA of the CDR3: TGCGCCAGCAGCTTGGGGCTAGCGTACTCCTACGAGCAGTACTTC.